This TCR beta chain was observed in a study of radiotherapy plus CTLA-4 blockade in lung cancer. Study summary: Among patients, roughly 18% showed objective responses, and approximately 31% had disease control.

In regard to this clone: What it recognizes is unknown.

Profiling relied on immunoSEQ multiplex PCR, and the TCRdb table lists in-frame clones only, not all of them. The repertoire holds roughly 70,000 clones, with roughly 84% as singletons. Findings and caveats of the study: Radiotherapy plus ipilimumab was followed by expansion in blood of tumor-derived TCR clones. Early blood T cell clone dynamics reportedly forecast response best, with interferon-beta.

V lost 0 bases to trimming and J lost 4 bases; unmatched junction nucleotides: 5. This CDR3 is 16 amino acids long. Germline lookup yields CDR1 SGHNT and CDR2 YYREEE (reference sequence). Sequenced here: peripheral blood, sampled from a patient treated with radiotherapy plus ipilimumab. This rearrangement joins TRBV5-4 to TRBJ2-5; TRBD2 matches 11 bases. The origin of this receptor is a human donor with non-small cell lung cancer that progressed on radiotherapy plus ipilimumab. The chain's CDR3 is CASSLELAGGRETQYF. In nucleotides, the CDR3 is TGTGCCAGCAGCTTGGAGCTAGCGGGAGGACGAGAGACCCAGTACTTC.